The 19 T cell receptor beta chains in this list originate from one sample, sequenced in a study of breast tumors, draining lymph nodes, adjacent tissues. The lymph nodes were axillary draining lymph nodes from breast cancer patients. TCRdb passed the multiplex PCR reads through MiXCR, listing each CDR3 protein once. Among some 170,000 distinct CDR3 sequences listed, 33% were seen once. The sequencing input was axillary lymph node tissue. These receptors originate from a female donor with breast cancer. Some clones in this sample may be carry-over from other donors' samples.

The rearrangement links TRBV7-9 to TRBJ1-5, with D unclear. The germline V and J ends were trimmed by 5 bases and 11 bases, with 19 bases remaining between them. Germline CDR1 is SEHNR and CDR2 is FQNEAQ (reference sequence). CDR3 length equals 14 residues. CDR3 protein: CASSLRGAKETQHF. DNA of the CDR3: TGTGCCAGCAGCCTTCGCGGAGCTAAGGAGACCCAGCATTTT. Full variable domain (rest looked up from reference TRBV7-9 and TRBJ1-5): DTGVSQNPRHKITKRGQNVTFRCDPISEHNRLYWYRQTLGQGPEFLTYFQNEAQLEKSRLLSDRFSAERPKGSFSTLEIQRTEQGDSAMYLCASSLRGAKETQHFGDGTRLSIL.

Many counts were recorded for this clonotype. The chain employs TRBV19 and TRBJ2-1; 11 positions match TRBD2. Germline V gene sequence: CDR1 LNHDA, CDR2 SQIVND (reference sequence). CDR3 size: 15 residues. V lost 6 bases to trimming and J lost 0 bases; unmatched junction nucleotides: 1. Here the CDR3 reads CASSGLAGSYNEQFF. The CDR3 nucleotides read TGTGCCAGTAGCGGACTAGCGGGCTCCTACAATGAGCAGTTCTTC.

This clonotype was seen more than once but under ten times. This sequence joins TRBV2 and TRBJ2-5; D perhaps matches TRBD2 (5 bases). V was cut by 3 bases and J by 5 bases, with 10 bases left in between. Germline V gene sequence: CDR1 SNHLY, CDR2 FYNNEI. The CDR3 is 13 residues long. Written as DNA, the CDR3 is TGTGCCAGCAGTGACCTACGCGGGGAGACCCAGTACTTC. It is translated as CASSDLRGETQYF. Supplemented by reference TRBV2 and TRBJ2-5, the full variable domain reads EPEVTQTPSHQVTQMGQEVILRCVPISNHLYFYWYRQILGQKVEFLVSFYNNEISEKSEIFDDQFSVERPDGSNFTLKIRSTKLEDSAMYFCASSDLRGETQYFGPGTRLLVL.

This clonotype was seen once. The rearrangement links TRBV19 to TRBJ1-2; 10 nucleotides match TRBD1. Germline CDR1 reads LNHDA; CDR2 reads SQIVND (reference sequence). The CDR3 spans 14 residues. The trim removed 8 bases at V and 12 bases at J, leaving 15 bases unmatched. This CDR3 reads CASGNRDRGSGNTF. The CDR3 nucleotides read TGTGCCAGTGGAAACCGGGACAGGGGATCTGGAAACACCTTC.

This clonotype was counted ten times or more. One junction end disagrees with the germline gene, perhaps due to a read error. The chain uses TRBV7-7 and TRBJ2-5, with 9 bases aligning to TRBD2. CDR1 and CDR2 (germline): SSHAT, FNYEAQ (reference sequence). The CDR3 runs to 14 residues. The CDR3 is CASSPASGNTIQYF. The CDR3 DNA sequence: TGTGCTAGCAGCCCTGCTAGCGGGAACACGATCCAGTACTTC.

Ten or more counts support this clonotype. Written as DNA, the CDR3 is TGTGCCACCAGCAGTACCATTACAGCAACTAATGAAAAACTGTTTTTT. The encoded protein is CATSSTITATNEKLFF. V is TRBV15 and J is TRBJ1-4; D gene uncertain. Trimming pared 3 bases from V and 0 bases from J, leaving 11 bases between. Germline CDR1 LNHNV, CDR2 YYDKDF (reference sequence). The CDR3 is made up of 16 amino acids.

As concerns this clonotype: One junction end does not reproduce the germline sequence, and a read error may be involved. The chain is built from TRBV12-3 or TRBV12-4 and TRBJ1-2, with unresolved D. The CDR3 runs to 10 residues. CDR3 region: CASNLVGTVW. CDR3 bases: TGTGCCAGCAACTTAGTGGGCACAGTGTGG.

In DNA, the CDR3 is TGTGCCAGCAGCTTAGAAGGGCGGGAGGTTGGCTACACCTTC. Its translation is CASSLEGREVGYTF. The chain employs TRBV11-2 and TRBJ1-2, with D uncertain. The CDR3 is 14 amino acids. V lost 0 bases, J lost 7 bases, and 12 bases lay in between. The germline CDR1 and CDR2 sequences are SGHAT and FQNNGV.

This clonotype was picked up many times. V gene TRBV27 combines with J gene TRBJ2-3; 14 bases agree with TRBD2. The V and J ends lost 3 bases and 4 bases, in that order; junction bases with no gene match: 12. Germline V gene sequence: CDR1 MNHEY, CDR2 SMNVEV (reference sequence). This CDR3 spans 19 amino acids. CDR3 residues: CASSFQTGTSGRVADTQYF. The CDR3 DNA sequence: TGTGCCAGCAGTTTTCAAACCGGGACTAGCGGGAGAGTGGCAGATACGCAGTATTTT.

At least ten counts were recorded for this clonotype. This rearrangement joins TRBV27 to TRBJ2-7, with no clear D. The CDR3 length is 15 residues. Germline CDR1 reads MNHEY; CDR2 reads SMNVEV (reference sequence). Trimming took off 6 bases at V and 2 bases at J, with 17 bases between the two ends. The CDR3 DNA follows: TGTGCCAGCAGCCCCATAGGGCGTACCACCTACGAGCAGTACTTC. Translating it yields CASSPIGRTTYEQYF.

This clonotype was picked up many times. The rearrangement uses TRBV5-8 and TRBJ2-7; D call uncertain. V was cut by 4 bases and J by 2 bases, with 13 bases left in between. From germline, CDR1 is SGHTS and CDR2 YDEGEE. This CDR3 has 14 residues. Here the CDR3 reads CASSTWTRAYEQYF. The CDR3 nucleotides read TGTGCCAGCAGCACGTGGACCCGGGCCTACGAGCAGTACTTC. Full variable domain (remainder filled in from reference TRBV5-8 and TRBJ2-7): EAGVTQSPTHLIKTRGQQATLRCSPISGHTSVYWYQQALGLGLQFLLWYDEGEERNRGNFPPRFSGRQFPNYSSELNVNALELEDSALYLCASSTWTRAYEQYFGPGTRLTVT.

This chain connects TRBV28 to TRBJ2-7, with TRBD1 matching 8 bases. With 6 bases clipped from V and 0 bases from J, the junction kept 7 bases outside the gene matches. Per germline, CDR1 MDHEN and CDR2 SYDVKM. The CDR3 loop spans 15 amino acids. The CDR3, as DNA: TGTGCCAGCAGCCCCGGACAGGGCCTCTCCTACGAGCAGTACTTC. Its translation: CASSPGQGLSYEQYF.

This clonotype was observed many times. The chain has TRBV12-3 or TRBV12-4 and TRBJ1-2, with 11 bases lining up with TRBD1. The CDR3 loop spans 15 amino acids. After removal of 5 bases from V and 6 bases from J, the junction contained 8 bases not matched to a gene. The CDR3 DNA reads TGTGCCAGCAGTCTAAGGGGACAGGGGGGGGATGGCTACACCTTC. Its protein product is CASSLRGQGGDGYTF.

The chain recombines TRBV20-1 with TRBJ2-5; 7 nucleotides match TRBD1. Germline assignment: CDR1 DFQATT and CDR2 SNEGSKA (reference sequence). Trimming took 5 bases from V and 2 from J; bases not matched to a gene: 14. The CDR3 sequence is 16 residues long. The CDR3 nucleotides are TGCAGTGCTGGACGGGCCTCGCCGGGACAGCAAGAGACCCAGTACTTC. Translation gives CSAGRASPGQQETQYF.

About this clonotype itself: The junction differs from germline at one of its ends, possibly a read error. This rearrangement joins TRBV24-1 to TRBJ1-5; D remains ambiguous. Germline V gene sequence: CDR1 KGHDR, CDR2 SFDVKD. The CDR3 consists of 15 residues. In DNA, the CDR3 is TGTGCCACCAGTGATCACCGGCAGCTCAATCAGCCCCAGCGTTTT. Translation: CATSDHRQLNQPQRF.

This clonotype was detected ten times or more. The gene calls are TRBV27 and TRBJ2-7; 9 nucleotides align to TRBD2. CDR3 length: 15 amino acids. Losses at the gene ends were 5 bases for V and 3 bases for J; bases not matched to a gene: 8. The germline gives CDR1 MNHEY, CDR2 SMNVEV (reference sequence). This chain's CDR3 is CASSPVAGVGYEQYF. The DNA of the CDR3 is TGTGCCAGCAGTCCCGTAGCGGGAGTAGGCTACGAGCAGTACTTC.

The chain has TRBV19 and TRBJ1-1; D gene ambiguous. Looked up from germline, CDR1 is LNHDA and CDR2 is SQIVND (reference sequence). V was trimmed by 2 bases and J by 0 bases, leaving 19 bases between them. The CDR3 covers 18 residues. CDR3 coding DNA: TGTGCCAGTAGTATAATCGCGGGAGCTCCTACAATGAACACTGAAGCTTTCTTT. It translates to CASSIIAGAPTMNTEAFF.

In its sample, this clonotype was seen many times. The chain joins TRBV11-2 to TRBJ2-7, with unresolved D. The germline V gene encodes CDR1 SGHAT and CDR2 FQNNGV. Trimming shortened V by 1 base and J by 9 bases, and 13 bases separated the two germline ends. The CDR3 consists of 13 residues. The CDR3 coding sequence is TGTGCCAGCAGCTTAGGGACCAACCTCGGGCAGTACTTC. It codes for CASSLGTNLGQYF.

This clonotype was seen repeatedly, ten times or more. This may stem from a read error, because a much larger clone lies one nucleotide away. The genes are TRBV7-2 and TRBJ1-2; D not certain. The CDR3 covers 15 residues. Germline V CDR1 and CDR2: SGHTA, FQGNSA. The CDR3 DNA is TGTGCCAGCAGCTTATTTCCGGGCGAGAACTATGGCTACCCCTTC. As protein: CASSLFPGENYGYPF.